Included here is one T cell receptor (beta chain) sequence, with context. Sequencing used immunoSEQ multiplex PCR; TCRdb keeps in-frame clones, though not all of them. Of around 280,000 clones listed, roughly 87% are singletons. Participant age was roughly 18 to 100 years, and participants resided in roughly 24 US areas. Germline CDR1 is MNHNY and CDR2 is SVGAGI (reference sequence). The CDR3 is 14 amino acids. Trimming pared 0 bases from V and 4 bases from J, leaving 9 bases between. The data were taken from a study of blood T cell repertoires in COVID-19. Across the study: Collection of acute and convalescent COVID-19 samples took place in the United States, Italy and Spain.

The specimen sequenced was PBMCs or T cells enriched from blood (not recorded which). This sequence joins TRBV6-6 and TRBJ2-5; no clear D gene. The origin of this receptor is a woman aged 40 to 50 who had recovered from COVID-19. This CDR3 is CASSYSGSAETQYF. CDR3 bases: TGTGCCAGCAGTTACTCAGGCAGCGCAGAGACCCAGTACTTC.